This T cell receptor beta chain was sequenced for a study of blood T cell repertoires in COVID-19. In the study overall: Samples of COVID-19 (acute and convalescent) were obtained from the United States, Italy and Spain. In each case, the material was cDNA or gDNA derived from T cells, B-cell-depleted T cells, or PBMCs.

Methods used by the authors: Scientists estimated how many nucleated cells there were by amplifying reference gene primers. Profiled with immunoSEQ multiplex PCR; TCRdb holds only in-frame clones, not every one. V, J and clone size were drawn from that table, and D and trimming were deduced from the DNA. The table has over 150,000 clones, about 80% seen once. The CDR3 has 14 amino acids. Germline values: CDR1 SGHAT, CDR2 FQNNGV. The germline V and J ends were trimmed by 7 bases and 4 bases, with 13 bases remaining between them. The V call is TRBV11-2, the J call TRBJ2-2; TRBD2 is a possible D gene (7 bases). The clonotype originates from a man in his fifties or sixties with acute or convalescent COVID-19. Sequenced input: peripheral blood. The CDR3 coding sequence is TGTGCCAGCAAGGGGGAGGGCGGCACCGGGGAGCTGTTTTTT. It codes for CASKGEGGTGELFF.